The rows below give T cell receptor beta chains drawn from one sample of a study of shared clonotypes between healthy human individuals. This table comes from immunoSEQ multiplex PCR, and its TCRdb copy is limited to in-frame clones, with some not included. This sample has approximately 2,200,000 clones, with about 93% found just once. Source material: naive CD8+ T cells from PBMCs. These receptors all come from a man younger than 35 in good health. Some clones in this sample may be carry-over from other donors' samples. CDR3s include the opening cysteine and the closing phenylalanine or tryptophan. Each record gives: J gene, D gene, V gene, clone size, CDR3 protein, CDR3 DNA. A D gene is named only where the DNA matches it firmly. The size entry is marked missing in some rows and otherwise reads once, few, many or a size class.

j_gene: TRBJ2-3; d_gene: .; v_gene: TRBV5-4; abundance: .; CDR3aa: CASSLPTRVGGDTQYF; CDR3nt: TGTGCCAGCAGCTTGCCGACGAGGGTTGGAGGTGATACGCAGTATTTT
j_gene: TRBJ2-2; d_gene: .; v_gene: TRBV5-1; abundance: .; CDR3aa: CASSLAASPNTGELFF; CDR3nt: TGCGCCAGCAGCTTGGCCGCTAGCCCGAACACCGGGGAGCTGTTTTTT
j_gene: TRBJ2-7; d_gene: .; v_gene: TRBV28; abundance: .; CDR3aa: CASSVETNPSYEQYF; CDR3nt: TGTGCCAGCAGTGTGGAGACTAACCCCTCCTACGAGCAGTACTTC
j_gene: TRBJ1-5; d_gene: .; v_gene: TRBV2; abundance: once; CDR3aa: CASTRTSGYNQPQHF; CDR3nt: TGTGCCAGCACCCGAACTTCAGGGTACAATCAGCCCCAGCATTTT
j_gene: TRBJ2-5; d_gene: TRBD1; v_gene: TRBV2; abundance: .; CDR3aa: CATADRASQETQYF; CDR3nt: TGTGCCACCGCGGACAGGGCGAGCCAAGAGACCCAGTACTTC
j_gene: TRBJ1-1; d_gene: .; v_gene: TRBV5-1; abundance: .; CDR3aa: CASSLQRMNTEAFF; CDR3nt: TGCGCCAGCAGCTTGCAGAGGATGAACACTGAAGCTTTCTTT
j_gene: TRBJ2-5; d_gene: .; v_gene: TRBV30; abundance: once; CDR3aa: CAWNWGGGSQETQYF; CDR3nt: TGTGCCTGGAACTGGGGTGGCGGGTCCCAAGAGACCCAGTACTTC
j_gene: TRBJ2-3; d_gene: TRBD2; v_gene: TRBV27; abundance: once; CDR3aa: CASSILAGVTDTQYF; CDR3nt: TGTGCCAGCAGTATACTAGCGGGAGTCACAGATACGCAGTATTTT
j_gene: TRBJ1-1; d_gene: .; v_gene: TRBV28; abundance: .; CDR3aa: CASSFSPVRINTEAFF; CDR3nt: TGTGCCAGCAGTTTCTCTCCGGTGAGGATCAACACTGAAGCTTTCTTT
j_gene: TRBJ2-1; d_gene: .; v_gene: TRBV14; abundance: .; CDR3aa: CASSLRSYNEQFF; CDR3nt: TGTGCCAGCAGCCTTCGGTCCTACAATGAGCAGTTCTTC
j_gene: TRBJ2-1; d_gene: TRBD2; v_gene: TRBV13; abundance: .; CDR3aa: CASGTSGLSSYNEQFF; CDR3nt: TGTGCCAGCGGGACTAGCGGGCTAAGCTCCTACAATGAGCAGTTCTTC
j_gene: TRBJ2-3; d_gene: TRBD2; v_gene: TRBV9; abundance: .; CDR3aa: CASSVVASGTTDTQYF; CDR3nt: TGTGCCAGCAGCGTAGTGGCTAGCGGGACCACAGATACGCAGTATTTT
j_gene: TRBJ1-5; d_gene: .; v_gene: TRBV15; abundance: .; CDR3aa: CATSRVRGTEPQHF; CDR3nt: TGTGCCACCAGCAGAGTACGCGGGACTGAGCCCCAGCATTTT
j_gene: TRBJ2-7; d_gene: .; v_gene: TRBV27; abundance: .; CDR3aa: CASSSSGPAGEQYF; CDR3nt: TGTGCCAGCAGTTCTTCCGGACCGGCTGGGGAGCAGTACTTC
j_gene: TRBJ1-1; d_gene: .; v_gene: TRBV19; abundance: .; CDR3aa: CASSIRGLRPTLNTEAFF; CDR3nt: TGTGCCAGTAGTATTCGTGGACTAAGACCCACCCTGAACACTGAAGCTTTCTTT
j_gene: TRBJ2-2; d_gene: .; v_gene: TRBV7-8; abundance: .; CDR3aa: CASSPNVGVAPYGELFF; CDR3nt: TGTGCCAGCAGCCCGAACGTTGGGGTAGCTCCCTACGGGGAGCTGTTTTTT
j_gene: TRBJ1-1; d_gene: .; v_gene: TRBV27; abundance: .; CDR3aa: CASSPRPGWKNTEAFF; CDR3nt: TGTGCCAGCAGTCCGCGACCGGGATGGAAGAACACTGAAGCTTTCTTT
j_gene: TRBJ1-2; d_gene: .; v_gene: TRBV29-1; abundance: .; CDR3aa: CSVESGLRRDGYTF; CDR3nt: TGCAGCGTTGAATCTGGGCTTCGGCGGGATGGCTACACCTTC
j_gene: TRBJ2-1; d_gene: .; v_gene: TRBV7-9; abundance: .; CDR3aa: CASSLEGGADNEQFF; CDR3nt: TGTGCCAGCAGCTTAGAGGGTGGGGCCGACAATGAGCAGTTCTTC
j_gene: TRBJ2-5; d_gene: .; v_gene: TRBV6-5; abundance: .; CDR3aa: CASRELERSTQYF; CDR3nt: TGTGCCAGCAGAGAACTAGAGCGGTCGACCCAGTACTTC
j_gene: TRBJ2-1; d_gene: TRBD2; v_gene: TRBV29-1; abundance: .; CDR3aa: CSVAAGGPGFF; CDR3nt: TGCAGCGTTGCCGCGGGAGGGCCTGGGTTCTTC
j_gene: TRBJ2-7; d_gene: TRBD2; v_gene: TRBV9; abundance: .; CDR3aa: CASGAGALYEQYF; CDR3nt: TGTGCCAGCGGAGCGGGAGCGCTCTACGAGCAGTACTTC
j_gene: TRBJ2-1; d_gene: .; v_gene: TRBV2; abundance: .; CDR3aa: CASSAMRGYNNEQFF; CDR3nt: TGTGCCAGCAGCGCAATGCGTGGGTACAACAATGAGCAGTTCTTC
j_gene: TRBJ2-1; d_gene: TRBD2; v_gene: TRBV7-9; abundance: .; CDR3aa: CASSLRTSRSGRNEQFF; CDR3nt: TGTGCCAGCAGCCTCCGGACTAGCCGCTCGGGCCGCAATGAGCAGTTCTTC
j_gene: TRBJ1-5; d_gene: .; v_gene: TRBV27; abundance: .; CDR3aa: CASSNWRNQPQHF; CDR3nt: TGTGCCAGCAGCAACTGGCGGAATCAGCCCCAGCATTTT
j_gene: TRBJ2-7; d_gene: TRBD2; v_gene: TRBV27; abundance: .; CDR3aa: CASGPGGGSGQYF; CDR3nt: TGTGCCAGCGGACCGGGGGGGGGCTCTGGGCAGTACTTC
j_gene: TRBJ1-5; d_gene: TRBD1; v_gene: TRBV10-1; abundance: few; CDR3aa: CASSERQGLNQPQHF; CDR3nt: TGCGCCAGCAGTGAGAGACAGGGACTCAATCAGCCCCAGCATTTT
j_gene: TRBJ2-1; d_gene: .; v_gene: TRBV6-6; abundance: .; CDR3aa: CASSYSILHEQFF; CDR3nt: TGTGCCAGCAGTTACTCGATTCTCCATGAGCAGTTCTTC